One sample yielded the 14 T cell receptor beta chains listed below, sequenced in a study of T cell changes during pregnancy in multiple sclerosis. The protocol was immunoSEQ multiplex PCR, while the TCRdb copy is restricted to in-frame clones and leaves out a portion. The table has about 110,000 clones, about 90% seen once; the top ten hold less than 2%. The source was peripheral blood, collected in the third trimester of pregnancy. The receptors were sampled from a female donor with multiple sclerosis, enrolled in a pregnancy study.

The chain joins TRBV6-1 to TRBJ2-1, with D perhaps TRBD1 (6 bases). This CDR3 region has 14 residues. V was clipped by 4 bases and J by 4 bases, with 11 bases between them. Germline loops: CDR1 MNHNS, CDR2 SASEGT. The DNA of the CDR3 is TGTGCCAGCAGTGCTGGGGACACTTACAATGAGCAGTTCTTC. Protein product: CASSAGDTYNEQFF.

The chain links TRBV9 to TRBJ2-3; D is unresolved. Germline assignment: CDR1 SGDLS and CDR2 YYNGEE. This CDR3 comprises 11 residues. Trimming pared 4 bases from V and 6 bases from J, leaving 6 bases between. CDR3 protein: CASSSLDTQYF. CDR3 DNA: TGTGCCAGCAGCTCCCTGGATACGCAGTATTTT.

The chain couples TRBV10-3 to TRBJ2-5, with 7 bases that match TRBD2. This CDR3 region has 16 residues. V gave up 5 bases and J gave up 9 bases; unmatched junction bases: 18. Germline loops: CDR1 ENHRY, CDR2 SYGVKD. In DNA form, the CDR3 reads TGTGCCATCAGTAAGGAAGAAGCGGGGAGTGGGGAGGCCCAGTACTTC. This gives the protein CAISKEEAGSGEAQYF.

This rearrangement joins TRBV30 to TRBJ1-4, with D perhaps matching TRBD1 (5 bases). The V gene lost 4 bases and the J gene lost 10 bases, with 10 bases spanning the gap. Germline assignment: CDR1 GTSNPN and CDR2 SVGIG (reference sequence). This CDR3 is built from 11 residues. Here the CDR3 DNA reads TGTGCCTGGAAGAGCGGGGGAAAACTGTTTTTT. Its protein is CAWKSGGKLFF. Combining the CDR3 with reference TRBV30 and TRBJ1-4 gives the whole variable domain SQTIHQWPATLVQPVGSPLSLECTVEGTSNPNLYWYRQAAGRGLQLLFYSVGIGQISSEVPQNLSASRPQDRQFILSSKKLLLSDSGFYLCAWKSGGKLFFGSGTQLSVL.

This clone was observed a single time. The CDR3 region is CASTNGGEGHGYTF. CDR3 DNA: TGTGCCAGCACGAATGGGGGGGAAGGCCATGGCTACACCTTC. The chain links TRBV28 to TRBJ1-2, with D maybe TRBD1 (5 bases). This CDR3 region has 14 residues. Trimming removed 7 bases from V and 6 bases from J, with 18 bases in between. Germline V gene sequence: CDR1 MDHEN, CDR2 SYDVKM.

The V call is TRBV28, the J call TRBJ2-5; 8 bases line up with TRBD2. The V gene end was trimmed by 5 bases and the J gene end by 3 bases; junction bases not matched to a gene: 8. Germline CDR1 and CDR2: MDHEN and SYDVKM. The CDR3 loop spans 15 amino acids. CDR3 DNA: TGTGCCAGCAGTATAATAGCGGGGTCGAAAGAGACCCAGTACTTC. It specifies CASSIIAGSKETQYF.

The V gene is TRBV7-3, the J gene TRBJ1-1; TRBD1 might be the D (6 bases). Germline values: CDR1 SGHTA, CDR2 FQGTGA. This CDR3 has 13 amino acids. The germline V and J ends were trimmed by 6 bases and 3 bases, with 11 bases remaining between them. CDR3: CASSFTGYTEAFF. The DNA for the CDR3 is TGTGCCAGCAGTTTCACAGGGTACACTGAAGCTTTCTTT.

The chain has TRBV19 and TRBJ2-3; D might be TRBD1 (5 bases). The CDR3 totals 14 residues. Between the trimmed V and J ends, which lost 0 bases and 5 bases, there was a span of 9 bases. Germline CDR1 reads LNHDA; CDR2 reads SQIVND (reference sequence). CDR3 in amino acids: CASSIDRGQDTQYF. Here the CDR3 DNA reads TGTGCCAGTAGTATAGATCGAGGACAAGATACGCAGTATTTT.

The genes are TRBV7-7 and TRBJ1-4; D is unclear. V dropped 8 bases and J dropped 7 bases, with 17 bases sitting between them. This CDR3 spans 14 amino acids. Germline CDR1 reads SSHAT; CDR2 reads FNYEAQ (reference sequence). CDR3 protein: CASSDGRLGEKLFF. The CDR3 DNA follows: TGTGCCAGCTCCGACGGGAGGCTGGGTGAAAAACTGTTTTTT.

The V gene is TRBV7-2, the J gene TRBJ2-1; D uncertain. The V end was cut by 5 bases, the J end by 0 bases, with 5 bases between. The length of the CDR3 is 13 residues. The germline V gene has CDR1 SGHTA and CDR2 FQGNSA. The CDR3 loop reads CASSLGSYNEQFF. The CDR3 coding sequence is TGTGCCAGCAGCCTCGGCTCCTACAATGAGCAGTTCTTC.

CDR3 DNA sequence: TGTGCCACCAGCAGAGCCGGGACAGGGTGGTACGAGCAGTACTTC. Protein product: CATSRAGTGWYEQYF. V gene TRBV15 combines with J gene TRBJ2-7; 9 bases match TRBD1. Germline CDR1 LNHNV, CDR2 YYDKDF (reference sequence). The ends lost 1 base at V and 4 bases at J; junction bases unmatched: 5. The CDR3 spans 15 residues.

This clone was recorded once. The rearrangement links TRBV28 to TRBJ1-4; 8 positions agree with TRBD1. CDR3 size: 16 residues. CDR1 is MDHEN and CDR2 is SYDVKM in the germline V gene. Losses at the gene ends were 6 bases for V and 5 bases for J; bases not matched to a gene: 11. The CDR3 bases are TGTGCCAGCAGCTTAACTAGGACAGGGTGGAATGAAAAACTGTTTTTT. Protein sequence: CASSLTRTGWNEKLFF.

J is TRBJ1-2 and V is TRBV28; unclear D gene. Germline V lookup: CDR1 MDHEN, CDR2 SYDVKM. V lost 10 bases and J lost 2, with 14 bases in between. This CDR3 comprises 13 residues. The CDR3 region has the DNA TGTGCCACCAAGTTGGAGGTAAACTATGGCTACACCTTC. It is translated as CATKLEVNYGYTF.

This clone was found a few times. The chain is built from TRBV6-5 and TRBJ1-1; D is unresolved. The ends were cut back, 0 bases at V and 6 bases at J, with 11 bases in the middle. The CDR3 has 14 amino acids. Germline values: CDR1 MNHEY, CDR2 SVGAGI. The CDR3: CASSYSRSRPEAFF. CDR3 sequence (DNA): TGTGCCAGCAGTTACTCGAGGTCACGGCCTGAAGCTTTCTTT.